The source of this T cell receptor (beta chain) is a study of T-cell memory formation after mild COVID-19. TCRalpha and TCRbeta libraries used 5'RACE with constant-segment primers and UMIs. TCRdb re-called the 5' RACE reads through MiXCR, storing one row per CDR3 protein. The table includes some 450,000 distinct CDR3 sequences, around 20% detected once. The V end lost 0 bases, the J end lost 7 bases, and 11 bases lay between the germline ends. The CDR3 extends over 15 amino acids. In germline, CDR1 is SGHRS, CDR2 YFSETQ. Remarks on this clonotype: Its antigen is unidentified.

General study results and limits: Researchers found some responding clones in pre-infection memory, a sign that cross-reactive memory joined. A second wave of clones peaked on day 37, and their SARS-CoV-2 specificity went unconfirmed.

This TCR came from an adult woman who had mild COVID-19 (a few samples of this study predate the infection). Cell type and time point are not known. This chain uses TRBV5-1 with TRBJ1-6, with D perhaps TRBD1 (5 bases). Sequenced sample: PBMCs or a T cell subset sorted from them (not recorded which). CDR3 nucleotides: TGCGCCAGCAGCTTGGATCAGGGTTCGAATTCACCCCTCCACTTT. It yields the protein CASSLDQGSNSPLHF.